The sample holds a few counts of the clone carrying this T cell receptor (beta chain). This CDR3 is built from 15 residues. Germline CDR1 is SGDLS and CDR2 is YYNGEE. With 3 bases removed from V and 6 bases from J, the gap between germline ends came to 15 bases. TCRdb reanalysed the 5' RACE reads using MiXCR and keeps one entry per CDR3 protein. This sample has tens of thousands of distinct CDR3 sequences; around 26% occur once, and the top ten carry more than 3%. The clonotype was recovered from a female donor with breast cancer. The chain recombines TRBV9 with TRBJ2-2; D possibly corresponds to TRBD1 (5 bases). The specimen was tumor-infiltrating memory CD4+ T cells sorted from the breast tumor. Subset given: memory CD4+ T cells, CD4+CD45RO+CD25-. CDR3 region: CASSGETVKAGELFF. The CDR3 coding sequence is TGTGCCAGCAGCGGCGAGACAGTTAAGGCCGGGGAGCTGTTTTTT. The complete variable domain, with remaining parts taken from reference TRBV9 and TRBJ2-2, reads DSGVTQTPKHLITATGQRVTLRCSPRSGDLSVYWYQQSLDQGLQFLIQYYNGEERAKGNILERFSAQQFPDLHSELNLSSLELGDSALYFCASSGETVKAGELFFGEGSRLTVL.